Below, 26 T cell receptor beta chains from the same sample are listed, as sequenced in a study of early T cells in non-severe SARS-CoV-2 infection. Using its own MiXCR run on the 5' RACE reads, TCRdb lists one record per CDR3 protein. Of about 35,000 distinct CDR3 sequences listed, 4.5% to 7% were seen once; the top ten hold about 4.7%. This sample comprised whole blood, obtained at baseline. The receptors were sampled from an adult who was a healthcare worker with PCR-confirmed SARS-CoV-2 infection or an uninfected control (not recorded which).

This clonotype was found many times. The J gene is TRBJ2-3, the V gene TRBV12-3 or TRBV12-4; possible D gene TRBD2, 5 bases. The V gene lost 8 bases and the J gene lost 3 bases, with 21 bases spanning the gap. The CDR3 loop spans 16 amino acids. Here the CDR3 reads CASWARGLTGTDTQYF. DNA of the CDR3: TGTGCCAGCTGGGCCAGAGGTCTTACGGGGACAGATACGCAGTATTTT.

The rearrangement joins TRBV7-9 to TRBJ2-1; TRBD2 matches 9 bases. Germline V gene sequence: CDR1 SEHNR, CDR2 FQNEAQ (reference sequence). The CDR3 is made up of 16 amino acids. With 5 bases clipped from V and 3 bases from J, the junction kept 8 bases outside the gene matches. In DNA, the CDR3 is TGTGCCAGCAGCACGTTAGCGGGAGTAGACTACAATGAGCAGTTCTTC. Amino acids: CASSTLAGVDYNEQFF.

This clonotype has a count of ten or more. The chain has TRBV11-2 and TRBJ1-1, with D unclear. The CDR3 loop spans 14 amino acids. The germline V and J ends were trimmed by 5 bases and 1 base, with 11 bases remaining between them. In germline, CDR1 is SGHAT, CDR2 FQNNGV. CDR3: CASSQAGSNTEAFF. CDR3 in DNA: TGTGCCAGCAGCCAGGCTGGGTCGAACACTGAAGCTTTCTTT.

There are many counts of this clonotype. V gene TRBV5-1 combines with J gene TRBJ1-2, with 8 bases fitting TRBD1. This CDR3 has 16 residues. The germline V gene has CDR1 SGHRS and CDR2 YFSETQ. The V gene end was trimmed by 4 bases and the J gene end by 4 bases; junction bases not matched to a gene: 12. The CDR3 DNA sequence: TGCGCCAGCAGCCTACGGACAGGGTATACAGCCTATGGCTACACCTTC. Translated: CASSLRTGYTAYGYTF.

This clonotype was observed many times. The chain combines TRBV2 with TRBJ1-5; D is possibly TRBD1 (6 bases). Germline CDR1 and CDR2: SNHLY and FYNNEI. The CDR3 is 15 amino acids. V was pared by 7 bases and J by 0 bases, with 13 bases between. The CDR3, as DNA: TGTGCCAGCAATCCGGACAGCTATAGCAATCAGCCCCAGCATTTT. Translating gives CASNPDSYSNQPQHF. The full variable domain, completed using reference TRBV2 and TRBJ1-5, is EPEVTQTPSHQVTQMGQEVILRCVPISNHLYFYWYRQILGQKVEFLVSFYNNEISEKSEIFDDQFSVERPDGSNFTLKIRSTKLEDSAMYFCASNPDSYSNQPQHFGDGTRLSIL.

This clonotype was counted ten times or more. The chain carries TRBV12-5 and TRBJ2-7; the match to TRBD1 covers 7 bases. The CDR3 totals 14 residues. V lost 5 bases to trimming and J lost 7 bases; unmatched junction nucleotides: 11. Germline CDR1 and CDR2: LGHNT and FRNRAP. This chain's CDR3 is CASGPGTAWWEQYF. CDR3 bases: TGTGCTAGTGGTCCCGGGACAGCCTGGTGGGAGCAGTACTTC.

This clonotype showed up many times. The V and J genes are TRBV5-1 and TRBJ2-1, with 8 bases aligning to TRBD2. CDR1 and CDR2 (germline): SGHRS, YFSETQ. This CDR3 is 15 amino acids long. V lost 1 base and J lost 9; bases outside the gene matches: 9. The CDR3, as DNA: TGCGCCAGCAGCTTGATGGCGGGAGGTTGGGGTGAGCAGTTCTTC. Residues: CASSLMAGGWGEQFF. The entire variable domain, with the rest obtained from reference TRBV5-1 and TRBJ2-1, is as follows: KAGVTQTPRYLIKTRGQQVTLSCSPISGHRSVSWYQQTPGQGLQFLFEYFSETQRNKGNFPGRFSGRQFSNSRSEMNVSTLELGDSALYLCASSLMAGGWGEQFFGPGTRLTVL.

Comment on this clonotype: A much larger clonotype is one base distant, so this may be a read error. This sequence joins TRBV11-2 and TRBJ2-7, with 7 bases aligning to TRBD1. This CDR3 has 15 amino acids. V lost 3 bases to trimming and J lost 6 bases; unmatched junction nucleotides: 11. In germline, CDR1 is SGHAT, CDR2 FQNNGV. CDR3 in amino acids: CASSFSGTETCEQYF. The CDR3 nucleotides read TGTGCCAGCAGCTTTTCCGGGACAGAGACCTGCGAGCAGTACTTC.

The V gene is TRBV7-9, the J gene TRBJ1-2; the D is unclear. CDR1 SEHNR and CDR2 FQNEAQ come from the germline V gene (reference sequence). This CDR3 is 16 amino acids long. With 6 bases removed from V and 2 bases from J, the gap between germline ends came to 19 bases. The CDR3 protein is CASSWALTTSNYGYTF. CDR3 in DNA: TGTGCCAGCAGTTGGGCCCTCACGACCTCAAACTATGGCTACACCTTC.

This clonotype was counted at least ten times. In DNA, the CDR3 is TGTGCCAGCAGCTCCTCCGGGACGGTGAGCTCCTACGAGCAGTACTTC. This gives the protein CASSSSGTVSSYEQYF. This rearrangement joins TRBV7-2 to TRBJ2-7, with D perhaps TRBD1 or TRBD2 (5 bases each). There are 16 residues in the CDR3. Trimming pared 4 bases from V and 0 bases from J, leaving 16 bases between. From germline, CDR1 is SGHTA and CDR2 FQGNSA.

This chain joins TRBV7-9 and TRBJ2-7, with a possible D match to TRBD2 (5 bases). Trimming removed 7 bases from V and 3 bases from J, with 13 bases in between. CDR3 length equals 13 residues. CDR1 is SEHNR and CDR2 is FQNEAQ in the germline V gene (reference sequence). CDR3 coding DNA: TGTGCCAGCAATGCCGGGAATCGCTACGAGCAGTACTTC. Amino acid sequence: CASNAGNRYEQYF.

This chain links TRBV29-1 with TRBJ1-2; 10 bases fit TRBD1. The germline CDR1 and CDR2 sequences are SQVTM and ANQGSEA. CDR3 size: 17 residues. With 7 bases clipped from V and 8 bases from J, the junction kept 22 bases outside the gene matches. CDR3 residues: CSADQRDRDRGAVGYTF. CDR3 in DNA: TGCAGCGCTGACCAACGGGACCGGGACAGGGGTGCTGTAGGCTACACCTTC.

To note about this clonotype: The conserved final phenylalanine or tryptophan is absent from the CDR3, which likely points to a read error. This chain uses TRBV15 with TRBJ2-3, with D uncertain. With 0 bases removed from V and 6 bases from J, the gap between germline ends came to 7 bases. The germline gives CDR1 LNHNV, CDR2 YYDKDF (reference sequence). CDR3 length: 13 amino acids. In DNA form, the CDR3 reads TGTGCCACCAGCAGAGATCGAGTCGATACGCAGTATTAT. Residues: CATSRDRVDTQYY.

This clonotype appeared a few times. The CDR3 protein is CASSLGSNEQFF. The CDR3 DNA follows: TGCGCCAGCAGCTTGGGATCCAATGAGCAGTTCTTC. This chain connects TRBV5-1 to TRBJ2-1; D is unclear. V lost 0 bases and J lost 6, with 4 bases in between. Per germline, CDR1 SGHRS and CDR2 YFSETQ. This CDR3 contains 12 residues.

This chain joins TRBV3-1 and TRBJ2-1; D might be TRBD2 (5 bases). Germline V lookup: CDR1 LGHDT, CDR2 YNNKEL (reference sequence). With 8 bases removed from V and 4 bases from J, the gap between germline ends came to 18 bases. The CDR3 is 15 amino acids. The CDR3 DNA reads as TGTGCCAGCCTATCCTGGCAGTGGGAGTACAATGAGCAGTTCTTC. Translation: CASLSWQWEYNEQFF.

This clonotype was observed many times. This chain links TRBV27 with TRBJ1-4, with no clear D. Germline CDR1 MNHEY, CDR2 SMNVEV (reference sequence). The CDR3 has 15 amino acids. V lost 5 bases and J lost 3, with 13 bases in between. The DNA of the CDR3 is TGTGCCAGCAGTCGTAGCAGCGGGCCTAATGAAAAACTGTTTTTT. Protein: CASSRSSGPNEKLFF.

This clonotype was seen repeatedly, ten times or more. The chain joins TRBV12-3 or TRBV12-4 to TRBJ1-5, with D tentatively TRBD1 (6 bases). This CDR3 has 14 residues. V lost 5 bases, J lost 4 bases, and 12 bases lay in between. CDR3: CASSNGQLNQPQHF. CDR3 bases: TGTGCCAGCAGTAACGGACAGTTGAATCAGCCCCAGCATTTT.

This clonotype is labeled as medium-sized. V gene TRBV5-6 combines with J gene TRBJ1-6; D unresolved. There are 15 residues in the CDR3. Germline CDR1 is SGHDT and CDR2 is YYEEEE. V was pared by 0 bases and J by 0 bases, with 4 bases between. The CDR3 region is CASSLGSSYNSPLHF. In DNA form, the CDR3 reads TGTGCCAGCAGCTTGGGGAGCTCCTATAATTCACCCCTCCACTTT. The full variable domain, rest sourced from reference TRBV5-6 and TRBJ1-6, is DAGVTQSPTHLIKTRGQQVTLRCSPKSGHDTVSWYQQALGQGPQFIFQYYEEEERQRGNFPDRFSGHQFPNYSSELNVNALLLGDSALYLCASSLGSSYNSPLHFGNGTRLTVT.

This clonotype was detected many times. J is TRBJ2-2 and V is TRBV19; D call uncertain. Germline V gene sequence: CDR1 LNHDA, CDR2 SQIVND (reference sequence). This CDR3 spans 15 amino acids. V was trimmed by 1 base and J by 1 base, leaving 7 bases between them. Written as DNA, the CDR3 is TGTGCCAGTAGTATAGTTGGCCGGAACACCGGGGAGCTGTTTTTT. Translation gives CASSIVGRNTGELFF.

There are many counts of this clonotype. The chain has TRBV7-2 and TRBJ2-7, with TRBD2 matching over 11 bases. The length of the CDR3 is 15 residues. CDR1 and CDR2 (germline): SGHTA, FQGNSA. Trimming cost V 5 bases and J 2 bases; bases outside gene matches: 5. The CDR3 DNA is TGTGCCAGCAGCCCCCCGGGACTAGCGGCCTACGAGCAGTACTTC. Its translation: CASSPPGLAAYEQYF.

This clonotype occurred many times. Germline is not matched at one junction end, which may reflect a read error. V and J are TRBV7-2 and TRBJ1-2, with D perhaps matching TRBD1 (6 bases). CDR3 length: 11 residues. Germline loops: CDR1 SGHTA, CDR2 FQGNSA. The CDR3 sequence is CASSSDRPIYF. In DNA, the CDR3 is TGTGCCAGCAGTTCCGACAGGCCCATATACTTC. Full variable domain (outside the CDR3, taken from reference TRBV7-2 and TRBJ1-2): GAGVSQSPSNKVTEKGKDVELRCDPISGHTALYWYRQSLGQGLEFLIYFQGNSAPDKSGLPSDRFSAERTGGSVSTLTIQRTQQEDSAVYLCASSSDRPIYFGSGTRLTVV.

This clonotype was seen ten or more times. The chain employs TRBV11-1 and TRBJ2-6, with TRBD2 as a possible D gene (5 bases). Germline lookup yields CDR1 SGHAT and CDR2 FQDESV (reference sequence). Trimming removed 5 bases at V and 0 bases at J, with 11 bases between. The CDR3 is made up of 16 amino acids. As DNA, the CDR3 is TGTGCCAGCAGCCCAGTGGACTTCTCTGGGGCCAACGTCCTGACTTTC. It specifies CASSPVDFSGANVLTF.

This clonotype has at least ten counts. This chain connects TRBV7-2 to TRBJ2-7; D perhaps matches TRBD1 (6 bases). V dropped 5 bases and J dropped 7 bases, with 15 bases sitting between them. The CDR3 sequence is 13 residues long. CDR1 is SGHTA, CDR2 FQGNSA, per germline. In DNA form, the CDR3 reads TGTGCCAGCAGCCGTGGCAGGGGAAGTGAGCAGTACTTC. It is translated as CASSRGRGSEQYF.

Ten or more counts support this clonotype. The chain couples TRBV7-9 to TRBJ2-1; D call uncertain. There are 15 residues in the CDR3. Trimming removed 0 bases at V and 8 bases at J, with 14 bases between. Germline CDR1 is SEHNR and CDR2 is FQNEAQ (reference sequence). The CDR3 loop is CASSLALRPGDEQFF. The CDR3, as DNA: TGTGCCAGCAGCTTAGCGCTGAGGCCGGGCGATGAGCAGTTCTTC.

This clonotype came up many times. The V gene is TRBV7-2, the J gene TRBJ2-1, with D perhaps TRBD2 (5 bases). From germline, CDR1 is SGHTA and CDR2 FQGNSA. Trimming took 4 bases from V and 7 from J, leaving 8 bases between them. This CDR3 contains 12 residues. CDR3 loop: CASSSRRNEQFF. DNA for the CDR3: TGTGCCAGCAGCTCCAGGAGGAATGAGCAGTTCTTC.

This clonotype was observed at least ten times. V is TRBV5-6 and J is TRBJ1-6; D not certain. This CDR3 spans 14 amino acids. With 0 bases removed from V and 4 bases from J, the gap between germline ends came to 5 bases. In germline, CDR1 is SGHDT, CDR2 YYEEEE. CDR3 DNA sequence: TGTGCCAGCAGCTTGGCGGGGTATAATTCACCCCTCCACTTT. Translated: CASSLAGYNSPLHF.